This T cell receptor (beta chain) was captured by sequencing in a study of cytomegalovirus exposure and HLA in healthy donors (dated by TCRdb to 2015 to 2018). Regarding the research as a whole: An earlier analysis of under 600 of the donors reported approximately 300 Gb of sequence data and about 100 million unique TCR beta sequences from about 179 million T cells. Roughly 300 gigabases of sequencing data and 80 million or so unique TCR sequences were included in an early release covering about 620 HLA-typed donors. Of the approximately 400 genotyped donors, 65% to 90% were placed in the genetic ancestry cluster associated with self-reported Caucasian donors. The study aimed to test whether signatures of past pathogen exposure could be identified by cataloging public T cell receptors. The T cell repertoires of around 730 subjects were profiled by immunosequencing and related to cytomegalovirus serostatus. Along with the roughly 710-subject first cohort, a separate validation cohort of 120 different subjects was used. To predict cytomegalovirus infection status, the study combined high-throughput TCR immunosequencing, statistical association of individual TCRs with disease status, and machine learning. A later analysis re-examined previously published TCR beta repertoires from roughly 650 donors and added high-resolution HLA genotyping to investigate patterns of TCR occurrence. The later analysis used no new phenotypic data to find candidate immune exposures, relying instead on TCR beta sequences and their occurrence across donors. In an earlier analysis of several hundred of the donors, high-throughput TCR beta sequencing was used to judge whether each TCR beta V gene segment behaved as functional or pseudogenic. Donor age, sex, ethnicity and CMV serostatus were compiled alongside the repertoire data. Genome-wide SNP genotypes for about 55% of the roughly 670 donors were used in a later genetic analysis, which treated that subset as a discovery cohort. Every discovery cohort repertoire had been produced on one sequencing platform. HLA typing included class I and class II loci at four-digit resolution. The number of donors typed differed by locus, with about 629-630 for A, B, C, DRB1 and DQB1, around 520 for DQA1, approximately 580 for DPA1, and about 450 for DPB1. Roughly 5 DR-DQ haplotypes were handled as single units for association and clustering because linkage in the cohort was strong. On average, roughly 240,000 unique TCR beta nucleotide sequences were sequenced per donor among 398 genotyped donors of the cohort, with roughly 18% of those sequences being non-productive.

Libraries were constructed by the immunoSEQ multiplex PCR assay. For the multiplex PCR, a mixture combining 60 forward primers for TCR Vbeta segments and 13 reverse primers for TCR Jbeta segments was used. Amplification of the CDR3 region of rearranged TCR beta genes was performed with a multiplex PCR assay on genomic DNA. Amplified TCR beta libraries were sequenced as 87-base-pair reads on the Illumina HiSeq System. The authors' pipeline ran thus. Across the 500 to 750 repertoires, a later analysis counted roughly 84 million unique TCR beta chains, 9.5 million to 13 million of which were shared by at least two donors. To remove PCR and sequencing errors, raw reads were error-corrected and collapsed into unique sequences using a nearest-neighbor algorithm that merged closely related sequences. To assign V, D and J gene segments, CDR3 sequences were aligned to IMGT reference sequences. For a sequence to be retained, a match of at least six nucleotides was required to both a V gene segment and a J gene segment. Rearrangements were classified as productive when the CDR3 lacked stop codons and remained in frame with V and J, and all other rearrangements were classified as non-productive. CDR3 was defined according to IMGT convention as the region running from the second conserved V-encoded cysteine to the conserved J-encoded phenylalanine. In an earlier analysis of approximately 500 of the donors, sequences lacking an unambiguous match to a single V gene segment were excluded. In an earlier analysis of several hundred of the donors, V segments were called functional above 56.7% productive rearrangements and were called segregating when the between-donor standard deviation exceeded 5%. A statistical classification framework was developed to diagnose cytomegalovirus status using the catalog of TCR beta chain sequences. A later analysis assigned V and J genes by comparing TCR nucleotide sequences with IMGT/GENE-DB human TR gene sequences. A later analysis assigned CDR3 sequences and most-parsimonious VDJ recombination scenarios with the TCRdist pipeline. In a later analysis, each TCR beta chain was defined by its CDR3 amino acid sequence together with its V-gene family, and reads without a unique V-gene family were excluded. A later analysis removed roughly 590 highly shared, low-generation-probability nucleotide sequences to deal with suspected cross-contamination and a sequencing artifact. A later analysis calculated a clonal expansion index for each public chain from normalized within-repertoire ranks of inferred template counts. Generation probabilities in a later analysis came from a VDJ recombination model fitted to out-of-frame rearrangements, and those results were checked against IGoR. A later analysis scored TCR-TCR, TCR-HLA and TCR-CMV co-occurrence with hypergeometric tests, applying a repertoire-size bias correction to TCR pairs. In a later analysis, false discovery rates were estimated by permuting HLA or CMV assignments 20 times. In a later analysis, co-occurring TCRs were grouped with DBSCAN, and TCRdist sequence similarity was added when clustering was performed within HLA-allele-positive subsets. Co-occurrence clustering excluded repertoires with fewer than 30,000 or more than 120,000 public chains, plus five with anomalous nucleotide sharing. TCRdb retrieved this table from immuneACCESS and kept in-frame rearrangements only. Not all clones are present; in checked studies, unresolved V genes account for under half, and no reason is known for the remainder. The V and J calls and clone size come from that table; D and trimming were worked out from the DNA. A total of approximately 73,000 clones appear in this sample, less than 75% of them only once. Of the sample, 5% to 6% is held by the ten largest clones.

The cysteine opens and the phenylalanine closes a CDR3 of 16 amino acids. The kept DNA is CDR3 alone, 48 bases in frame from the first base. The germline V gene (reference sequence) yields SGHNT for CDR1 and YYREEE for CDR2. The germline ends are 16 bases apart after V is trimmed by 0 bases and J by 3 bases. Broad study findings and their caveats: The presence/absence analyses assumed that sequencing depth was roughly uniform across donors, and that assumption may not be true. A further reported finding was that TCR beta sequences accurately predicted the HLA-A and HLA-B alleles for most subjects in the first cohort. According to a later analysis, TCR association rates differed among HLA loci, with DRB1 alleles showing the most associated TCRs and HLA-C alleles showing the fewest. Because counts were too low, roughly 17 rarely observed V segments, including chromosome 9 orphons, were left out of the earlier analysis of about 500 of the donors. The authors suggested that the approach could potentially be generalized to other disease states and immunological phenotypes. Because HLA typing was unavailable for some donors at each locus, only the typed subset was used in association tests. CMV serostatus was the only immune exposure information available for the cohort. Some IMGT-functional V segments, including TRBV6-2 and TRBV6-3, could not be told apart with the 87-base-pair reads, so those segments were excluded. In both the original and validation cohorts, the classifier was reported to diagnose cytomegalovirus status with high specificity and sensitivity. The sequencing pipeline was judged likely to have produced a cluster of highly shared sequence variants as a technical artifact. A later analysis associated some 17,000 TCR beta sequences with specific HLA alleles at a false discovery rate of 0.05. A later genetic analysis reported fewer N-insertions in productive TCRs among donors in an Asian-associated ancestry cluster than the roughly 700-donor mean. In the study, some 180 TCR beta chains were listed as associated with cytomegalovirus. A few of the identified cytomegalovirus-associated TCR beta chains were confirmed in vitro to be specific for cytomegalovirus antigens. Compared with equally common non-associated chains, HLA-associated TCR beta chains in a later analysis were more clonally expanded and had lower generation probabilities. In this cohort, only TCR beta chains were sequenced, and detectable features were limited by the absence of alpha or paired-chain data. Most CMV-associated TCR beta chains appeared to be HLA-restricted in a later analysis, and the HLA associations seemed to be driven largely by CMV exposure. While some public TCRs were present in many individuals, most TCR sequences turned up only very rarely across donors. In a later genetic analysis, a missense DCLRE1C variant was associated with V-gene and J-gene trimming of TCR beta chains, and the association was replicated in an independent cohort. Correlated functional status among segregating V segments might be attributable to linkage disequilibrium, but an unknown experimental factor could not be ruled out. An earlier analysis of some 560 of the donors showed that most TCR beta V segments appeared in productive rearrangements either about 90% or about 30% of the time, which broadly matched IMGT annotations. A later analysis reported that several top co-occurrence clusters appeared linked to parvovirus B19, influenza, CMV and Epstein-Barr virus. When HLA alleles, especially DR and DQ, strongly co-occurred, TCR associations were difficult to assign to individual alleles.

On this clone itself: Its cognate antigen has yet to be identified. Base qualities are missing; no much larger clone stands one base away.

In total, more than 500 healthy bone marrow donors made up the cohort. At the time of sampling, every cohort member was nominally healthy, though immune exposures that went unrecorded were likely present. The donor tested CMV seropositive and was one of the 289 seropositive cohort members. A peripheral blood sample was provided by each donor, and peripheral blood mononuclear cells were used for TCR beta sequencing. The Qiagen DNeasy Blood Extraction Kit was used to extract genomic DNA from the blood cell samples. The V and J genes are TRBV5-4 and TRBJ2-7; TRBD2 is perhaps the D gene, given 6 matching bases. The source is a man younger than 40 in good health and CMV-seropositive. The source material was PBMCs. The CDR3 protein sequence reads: CASSLEGRGAIYEQYF. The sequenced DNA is TGTGCCAGCAGCTTGGAGGGGCGGGGAGCAATCTACGAGCAGTACTTC. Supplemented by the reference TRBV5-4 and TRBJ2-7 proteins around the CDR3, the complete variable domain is ETGVTQSPTHLIKTRGQQVTLRCSSQSGHNTVSWYQQALGQGPQFIFQYYREEENGRGNFPPRFSGLQFPNYSSELNVNALELDDSALYLCASSLEGRGAIYEQYFGPGTRLTVT.